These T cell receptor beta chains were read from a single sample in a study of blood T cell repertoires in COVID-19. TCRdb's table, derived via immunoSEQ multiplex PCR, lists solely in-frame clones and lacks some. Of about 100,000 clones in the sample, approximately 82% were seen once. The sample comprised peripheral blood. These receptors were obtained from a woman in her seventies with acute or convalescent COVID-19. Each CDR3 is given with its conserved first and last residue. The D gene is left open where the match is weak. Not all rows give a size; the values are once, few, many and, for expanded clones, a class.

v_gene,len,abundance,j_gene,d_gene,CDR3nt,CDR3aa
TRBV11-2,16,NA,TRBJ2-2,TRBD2,TGTGCCAGCAGCTTAACTAGCGGGGTAAACACCGGGGAGCTGTTTTTT,CASSLTSGVNTGELFF
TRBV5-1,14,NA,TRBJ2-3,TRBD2,TGCGCCAGCAGTTCTAGCGGAGGCACAGATACGCAGTATTTT,CASSSSGGTDTQYF
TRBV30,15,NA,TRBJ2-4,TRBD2,TGTGCCTGGCGCTCCCTAGCGGGAGGGCGAAACATTCAGTACTTC,CAWRSLAGGRNIQYF
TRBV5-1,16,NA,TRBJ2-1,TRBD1,TGCGCCAGCAGCTTGGGGGACAGGGGGAGCTACAATGAGCAGTTCTTC,CASSLGDRGSYNEQFF
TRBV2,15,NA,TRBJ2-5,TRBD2,TGTGCCAGCATAGCTAGCGGGGGTATGGGGGAGACCCAGTACTTC,CASIASGGMGETQYF
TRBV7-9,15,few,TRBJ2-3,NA,TGTGCCAGCAGCTTTGGTGGGGGGTCTTCAGATACGCAGTATTTT,CASSFGGGSSDTQYF
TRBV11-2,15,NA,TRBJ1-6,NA,TGTGCCAGCAGCATCGGGGGAGGGAATAATTCACCCCTCCACTTT,CASSIGGGNNSPLHF
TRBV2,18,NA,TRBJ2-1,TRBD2,TGTGCCAGCAGTGAGCTAGCGGGAGGCAAAAGCTCCTACAATGAGCAGTTCTTC,CASSELAGGKSSYNEQFF
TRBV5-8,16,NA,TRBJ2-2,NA,TGTGCCAGCAGCCGCGGCGGCCAGTCGAACACCGGGGAGCTGTTTTTT,CASSRGGQSNTGELFF
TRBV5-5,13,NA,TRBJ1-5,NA,TGTGCCAGCAGCCCGGGGGATAATCAGCCCCAGCATTTT,CASSPGDNQPQHF
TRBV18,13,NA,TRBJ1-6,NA,TGTGCCAGCTCACCAGATGGGGCATCACCCCTCCACTTT,CASSPDGASPLHF
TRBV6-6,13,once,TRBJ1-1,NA,TGTGCCAGCAGTATGGGACAGAACACTGAAGCTTTCTTT,CASSMGQNTEAFF
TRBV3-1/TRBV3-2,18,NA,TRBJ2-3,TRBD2,TGTGCCAGCAGCCAAGATGGAAGCGGGGGGGGAAGCACAGATACGCAGTATTTT,CASSQDGSGGGSTDTQYF
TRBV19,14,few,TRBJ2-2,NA,TGTGCCAGTAAGGAGCGGATTAACACCGGGGAGCTGTTTTTT,CASKERINTGELFF
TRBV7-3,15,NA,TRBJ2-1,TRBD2,TGTGCCAGCAGCACGACTAGCGGGAAGAGGGCTGAGCAGTTCTTC,CASSTTSGKRAEQFF
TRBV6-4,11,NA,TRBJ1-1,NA,TGTGCCAGCAGTGGGGGGGGGAAAGCTTTCTTT,CASSGGGKAFF
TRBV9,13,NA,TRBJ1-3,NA,TGTGCCAGCAGCGGAAGGGAGGGCGACACCATATATTTT,CASSGREGDTIYF
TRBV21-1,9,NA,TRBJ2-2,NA,TGTGCCAGCAGCAGGGCGGGCCTTTTT,CASSRAGLF
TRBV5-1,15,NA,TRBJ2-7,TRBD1,TGCGCCAGCAGCCCGGGAGGGACAGGGGCCTACGAGCAGTACTTC,CASSPGGTGAYEQYF
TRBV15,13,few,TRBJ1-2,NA,TGTGCCACCAGCAGAGATCGACAATCTGGCTACACCTTC,CATSRDRQSGYTF
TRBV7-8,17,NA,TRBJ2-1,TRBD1,TGTGCCAGCAGCTCCATCAGACAGGGGGGATCCTACAATGAGCAGTTCTTC,CASSSIRQGGSYNEQFF
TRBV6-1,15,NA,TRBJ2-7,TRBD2,TGTGCCAGCAGTGAAGGGGCGGGAGCGCACTACGAGCAGTACTTC,CASSEGAGAHYEQYF
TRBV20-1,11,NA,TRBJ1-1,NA,TGCAGTGCTGGACAGAACACTGAAGCTTTCTTT,CSAGQNTEAFF
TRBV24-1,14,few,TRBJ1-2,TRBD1,TGTGCCACCAGTGATGGGGGACAGGTGGATGGCTACACCTTC,CATSDGGQVDGYTF
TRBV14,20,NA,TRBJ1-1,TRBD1,TGTGCCAGCAGCCAAGAGTCCCGGGACAGGGGACCAAAAAGGAACACTGAAGCTTTCTTT,CASSQESRDRGPKRNTEAFF
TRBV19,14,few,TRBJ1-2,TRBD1,TGTGCCAGTGTGGGACAGACCACAAACTATGGCTACACCTTC,CASVGQTTNYGYTF
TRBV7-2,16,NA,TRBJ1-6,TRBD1,TGTGCCAGCAGCTGGGGGACAGGGGACAATAATTCACCCCTCCACTTT,CASSWGTGDNNSPLHF
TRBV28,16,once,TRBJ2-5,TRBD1,TGTGCCAGCACCTCATCCGGGACAGGGGTACGAGAGACCCAGTACTTC,CASTSSGTGVRETQYF
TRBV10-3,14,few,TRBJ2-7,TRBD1,TGTGCCACCAGGCTGACAGGGTGGGCCGACGAGCAGTACTTC,CATRLTGWADEQYF
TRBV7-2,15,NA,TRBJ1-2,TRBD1,TGTGCCAGCAGCTTGACAGGGGATGTGGACTATGGCTACACCTTC,CASSLTGDVDYGYTF